Listed below are T cell receptor beta chains from one sample, sequenced in a study of cytomegalovirus exposure and HLA in healthy donors. This table comes from immunoSEQ multiplex PCR, and its TCRdb copy is limited to in-frame clones, with some not included. The sample totals some 89,000 clones. Source material: PBMCs. These receptors originate from a woman in her thirties in good health and CMV-seronegative. Both conserved end residues are part of each CDR3. The D gene is left open where the match is weak.

j_call v_call d_call cdr3_aa cdr3_nt
TRBJ2-1 TRBV18 . CASSPPSRNEQFF TGTGCCAGCTCACCACCGAGTCGTAATGAGCAGTTCTTC
TRBJ2-3 TRBV10-1 TRBD1 CATSDRVVGDTQYF TGCGCCACTTCGGACAGGGTAGTGGGAGATACGCAGTATTTT
TRBJ1-2 TRBV5-1 . CASSSTAGDYGYTF TGCGCCAGCAGCTCGACAGCGGGGGACTATGGCTACACCTTC
TRBJ2-1 TRBV6-4 TRBD2 CASSASGTSGYNEQFF TGTGCCAGCAGTGCTTCCGGGACTAGCGGTTACAATGAGCAGTTCTTC
TRBJ1-6 TRBV6-5 TRBD1 CASSYQGGSPLHF TGTGCCAGCAGTTACCAGGGGGGATCACCCCTCCACTTT
TRBJ1-1 TRBV6-1 . CASSETGMNTEAFF TGTGCCAGCAGTGAAACAGGGATGAACACTGAAGCTTTCTTT
TRBJ1-3 TRBV6-1 . CASSEAGLASGNTIYF TGTGCCAGCAGTGAGGCGGGACTTGCCTCTGGAAACACCATATATTTT
TRBJ2-1 TRBV27 TRBD2 CASSPRLAGGLEQFF TGTGCCAGCAGTCCAAGACTAGCGGGAGGGCTTGAGCAGTTCTTC
TRBJ1-3 TRBV9 TRBD1 CASSVSHGRGTGNTIYF TGTGCCAGCAGCGTCTCCCATGGCAGGGGGACTGGAAACACCATATATTTT
TRBJ2-7 TRBV7-3 TRBD1 CASSLNRGDEQYF TGTGCCAGCAGCTTAAACAGGGGAGACGAGCAGTACTTC
TRBJ1-1 TRBV7-2 . CASSLEPQVRSNTEAFF TGTGCCAGCAGCTTAGAGCCTCAGGTCAGGTCCAACACTGAAGCTTTCTTT
TRBJ2-1 TRBV27 TRBD2 CASQGLAESSYNEQFF TGTGCCAGCCAAGGACTAGCGGAAAGCTCCTACAATGAGCAGTTCTTC
TRBJ2-7 TRBV2 TRBD2 CASTIQGRTSGPQGWYF TGTGCCAGCACCATTCAAGGGAGGACTAGCGGACCCCAGGGGTGGTACTTC
TRBJ2-3 TRBV7-3 TRBD2 CASSPRGGLFSTDTQYF TGTGCCAGCAGCCCCCGGGGGGGGCTGTTCTCCACAGATACGCAGTATTTT
TRBJ1-2 TRBV7-2 . CASSLSSGYTF TGTGCCAGCAGCTTATCGTCTGGCTACACCTTC
TRBJ1-2 TRBV27 . CASSLREDTNYGYTF TGTGCCAGCAGTTTGAGGGAAGATACTAACTATGGCTACACCTTC
TRBJ2-5 TRBV29-1 TRBD1 CSVDTGGEKETQYF TGCAGCGTCGATACAGGGGGCGAGAAAGAGACCCAGTACTTC
TRBJ2-4 TRBV28 . CASGTWTAWDQYF TGTGCCAGCGGGACTTGGACGGCCTGGGATCAGTACTTC
TRBJ2-7 TRBV16 . CASSPAGSPYEQYF TGTGCCAGCAGCCCCGCCGGGAGCCCCTACGAGCAGTACTTC
TRBJ2-3 TRBV6-1 TRBD1 CASSESPYRGRYTDTQYF TGTGCCAGCAGTGAATCCCCTTACAGGGGGCGATACACAGATACGCAGTATTTT
TRBJ1-1 TRBV12-5 . CASPRGGTEAFF TGTGCTAGCCCTCGGGGGGGGACTGAAGCTTTCTTT
TRBJ2-5 TRBV7-8 . CASTNGGQETQYF TGTGCCAGCACGAACGGCGGCCAAGAGACCCAGTACTTC
TRBJ2-1 TRBV15 TRBD2 CATSSVAGRDNEQFF TGTGCCACCAGCAGCGTAGCGGGGCGGGACAATGAGCAGTTCTTC
TRBJ1-3 TRBV29-1 TRBD1 CSVEEGQGTTIYF TGCAGCGTTGAAGAAGGACAGGGCACCACCATATATTTT
TRBJ1-4 TRBV7-9 TRBD1 CASSPPNRGREKLFF TGTGCCAGCAGCCCACCCAACAGGGGGCGAGAAAAACTGTTTTTT
TRBJ1-5 TRBV6-6 . CASTSGALNQPQHF TGTGCCAGCACTTCAGGGGCCCTCAATCAGCCCCAGCATTTT
TRBJ2-7 TRBV19 . CASSIQGLYEQYF TGTGCCAGTAGTATACAGGGGCTTTACGAGCAGTACTTC
TRBJ1-5 TRBV7-8 . CASTLGEADQPQHF TGTGCCAGCACCCTCGGAGAGGCAGATCAGCCCCAGCATTTT
TRBJ2-5 TRBV7-3 TRBD1 CASSLGQGIGTQYF TGTGCCAGCAGCTTAGGACAGGGGATTGGGACCCAGTACTTC
TRBJ2-4 TRBV30 . CAWSGGYGAKNIQYF TGTGCCTGGAGTGGGGGCTACGGTGCCAAAAACATTCAGTACTTC
TRBJ1-6 TRBV5-1 . CASQKESSYNSPLHF TGCGCCAGCCAGAAAGAAAGCTCCTATAATTCACCCCTCCACTTT
TRBJ2-7 TRBV2 TRBD1 CASRPGQGYEDEQYF TGTGCCAGCAGACCGGGACAGGGCTACGAAGACGAGCAGTACTTC
TRBJ1-4 TRBV7-9 TRBD1 CASTRTGENEKLFF TGTGCCAGCACCCGGACAGGAGAGAATGAAAAACTGTTTTTT
TRBJ2-7 TRBV27 TRBD1 CASSLRGPYEQYF TGTGCCAGCAGTTTAAGGGGGCCCTACGAGCAGTACTTC
TRBJ2-2 TRBV7-8 TRBD2 CASLSLGGGPGTGELFF TGTGCCAGCCTTTCCCTGGGGGGAGGGCCGGGCACCGGGGAGCTGTTTTTT
TRBJ1-1 TRBV9 . CASSVVRGGTEAFF TGTGCCAGCAGCGTAGTTAGGGGGGGCACTGAAGCTTTCTTT
TRBJ2-1 TRBV28 TRBD2 CASSSTSGRANEQFF TGTGCCAGCAGTTCGACTAGCGGGAGGGCCAATGAGCAGTTCTTC
TRBJ1-4 TRBV7-9 . CASSLGGAWEKLFF TGTGCCAGCAGCTTAGGGGGCGCGTGGGAAAAACTGTTTTTT
TRBJ1-6 TRBV4-1 . CASSQVYGNSPLHF TGCGCCAGCAGCCAAGTATACGGTAATTCACCCCTCCACTTT
TRBJ2-2 TRBV13 . CASSSVTGNTGELFF TGTGCCAGCAGCTCCGTGACAGGGAACACCGGGGAGCTGTTTTTT
TRBJ2-2 TRBV2 TRBD1 CASSELGTGPGTGELFF TGTGCCAGCAGTGAATTAGGGACAGGGCCAGGGACCGGGGAGCTGTTTTTT
TRBJ2-7 TRBV6-1 . CASSDRYEQYF TGTGCCAGCAGTGATCGCTACGAGCAGTACTTC